A selection of T cell receptor beta chains follows, all from one sample in a study of Ad26.COV2.S vaccination and SARS-CoV-2 variants. The protocol was immunoSEQ multiplex PCR, while the TCRdb copy is restricted to in-frame clones and leaves out a portion. In the table there are around 420,000 clones, around nine tenths of which are singletons. The source material was peripheral blood, sampled in a trial of Ad26.COV2.S vaccine versus placebo. These receptors all stem from a person aged 18-60 years who received the Ad26.COV2.S COVID-19 vaccine or a placebo. CDR3s include the opening cysteine and the closing phenylalanine or tryptophan. A D gene is named only where the DNA matches it firmly. Rows may omit the clone size; those that give it use once, few, many or a size class.

-	TRBD1	TRBV30	TRBJ1-3	CAWSAGTVSGNTIYF	TGTGCCTGGAGCGCAGGGACAGTCTCTGGAAACACCATATATTTT
-	-	TRBV5-8	TRBJ2-5	CASSSFETQYF	TGTGCCAGCAGCTCTTTCGAGACCCAGTACTTC
-	-	TRBV10-3	TRBJ2-7	CAISEAPGSSYEQYF	TGTGCCATCAGCGAGGCCCCGGGGAGCTCCTACGAGCAGTACTTC
-	TRBD1	TRBV5-1	TRBJ2-5	CASSRGQNQETQYF	TGCGCCAGCAGCCGGGGACAGAACCAAGAGACCCAGTACTTC
-	TRBD1	TRBV6-2/TRBV6-3	TRBJ2-1	CASSWRTGGYNEQFF	TGTGCCAGCAGTTGGCGGACAGGAGGCTACAATGAGCAGTTCTTC
-	-	TRBV19	TRBJ1-5	CASKRETGSSNQPQHF	TGTGCCAGCAAGAGGGAGACAGGCTCTAGCAATCAGCCCCAGCATTTT
once	-	TRBV3-1/TRBV3-2	TRBJ1-3	CASSQDSSSGNTIYF	TGTGCCAGCAGCCAAGACTCGAGCTCTGGAAACACCATATATTTT
-	-	TRBV27	TRBJ2-1	CASSLAQTVYNEQFF	TGTGCCAGCAGTTTAGCTCAGACGGTCTACAATGAGCAGTTCTTC
-	-	TRBV15	TRBJ1-1	CATTANTEAFF	TGTGCCACCACTGCGAACACTGAAGCTTTCTTT
-	-	TRBV9	TRBJ2-3	CASSLRLNTDTQYF	TGTGCCAGCAGCCTACGACTTAACACAGATACGCAGTATTTT
-	-	TRBV3-1/TRBV3-2	TRBJ1-3	CASRESRVGAGNTIYF	TGTGCCAGCAGAGAGTCCAGGGTTGGGGCTGGAAACACCATATATTTT
-	-	TRBV5-5	TRBJ2-1	CASDSLAEQFF	TGTGCCAGCGACAGTCTGGCTGAGCAGTTCTTC
-	-	TRBV5-4	TRBJ2-3	CASSWPTESPDTQYF	TGTGCCAGCAGCTGGCCGACAGAGAGCCCAGATACGCAGTATTTT
-	-	TRBV7-2	TRBJ2-5	CASSLGGLRQETQYF	TGTGCCAGCAGCTTAGGCGGGCTACGACAAGAGACCCAGTACTTC
-	-	TRBV2	TRBJ1-3	CASNPGFSGNTIYF	TGTGCCAGCAACCCAGGGTTTTCTGGAAACACCATATATTTT
-	-	TRBV29-1	TRBJ1-1	CSTKKGGGTEAFF	TGCAGCACCAAGAAAGGGGGGGGCACTGAAGCTTTCTTT
-	TRBD1	TRBV30	TRBJ1-4	CAWSVSRGRTNEKLFF	TGTGCCTGGAGTGTATCCAGGGGGCGAACTAATGAAAAACTGTTTTTT
-	TRBD1	TRBV28	TRBJ1-1	CASKPADRAHAEAFF	TGTGCCAGCAAACCCGCGGACAGGGCCCACGCTGAAGCTTTCTTT
-	-	TRBV9	TRBJ2-1	CASSVPRTGRLNEQFF	TGTGCCAGCAGCGTACCCCGAACCGGGAGACTCAATGAGCAGTTCTTC
-	-	TRBV7-8	TRBJ2-2	CASSFPGTFTGELFF	TGTGCCAGCAGCTTTCCCGGGACTTTTACCGGGGAGCTGTTTTTT
-	TRBD2	TRBV28	TRBJ2-5	CASSFSSGDQETQYF	TGTGCCAGCAGTTTCTCCAGCGGGGACCAAGAGACCCAGTACTTC
-	-	TRBV12-3/TRBV12-4	TRBJ2-4	CASSFRGQGIQYF	TGTGCCAGCAGTTTCCGGGGCCAGGGAATTCAGTACTTC
-	-	TRBV4-3	TRBJ1-4	CASSQDPVSRVEKLFF	TGCGCCAGCAGCCAAGATCCCGTGAGCCGCGTTGAAAAACTGTTTTTT
-	-	TRBV6-2/TRBV6-3	TRBJ1-5	CASSYDAGWGHNQPQHF	TGTGCCAGCAGTTACGACGCCGGGTGGGGTCACAATCAGCCCCAGCATTTT
-	-	TRBV6-2/TRBV6-3	TRBJ2-7	CASSRSGTSFEQYF	TGTGCCAGCAGTCGGTCCGGGACTTCCTTCGAGCAGTACTTC
-	-	TRBV5-4	TRBJ2-7	CASSLKGDYEQYF	TGTGCCAGCAGCTTGAAGGGAGACTACGAGCAGTACTTC
-	TRBD1	TRBV4-1	TRBJ2-4	CASSSLLGQAKNIQYF	TGCGCCAGCAGCTCGCTCTTGGGACAGGCCAAAAACATTCAGTACTTC
-	TRBD1	TRBV19	TRBJ2-1	CASSVGGGEQFF	TGTGCCAGTAGTGTAGGGGGCGGAGAGCAGTTCTTC
-	-	TRBV6-6	TRBJ1-5	CASMDTSNQPQHF	TGTGCCAGCATGGACACTAGCAATCAGCCCCAGCATTTT
-	-	TRBV2	TRBJ2-5	CASHRQTQETQYF	TGTGCCAGCCATAGACAGACCCAAGAGACCCAGTACTTC
-	-	TRBV19	TRBJ2-4	CASSIDAGVNIQYF	TGTGCCAGTAGTATAGATGCAGGGGTAAACATTCAGTACTTC
-	-	TRBV20-1	TRBJ1-2	CSASGGYGYTF	TGCAGTGCTAGCGGGGGATATGGCTACACCTTC
-	-	TRBV6-2/TRBV6-3	TRBJ1-4	CASSYRLSNEKLFF	TGTGCCAGCAGTTACCGGCTGAGTAATGAAAAACTGTTTTTT
-	TRBD2	TRBV7-2	TRBJ2-3	CASSRPLAIAGGSSDTQYF	TGTGCCAGCAGCCGCCCATTAGCGATCGCGGGGGGGTCCTCAGATACGCAGTATTTT
-	TRBD2	TRBV5-1	TRBJ2-4	CASSPGGAGWFIQYF	TGCGCCAGCAGCCCCGGGGGGGCTGGCTGGTTCATTCAGTACTTC
-	-	TRBV30	TRBJ1-6	CASREGVNSPLHF	TGTGCCTCTAGAGAGGGAGTTAATTCACCCCTCCACTTT
-	-	TRBV4-1	TRBJ1-2	CASSPNPGRRDYGYTF	TGCGCCAGCAGCCCAAACCCGGGACGGCGAGACTATGGCTACACCTTC
-	-	TRBV7-2	TRBJ1-2	CASSRDRSLVGYTF	TGTGCCAGCAGCCGGGACCGCTCTCTGGTTGGCTACACCTTC
-	TRBD1	TRBV27	TRBJ1-6	CASSLSGTGVSPLHF	TGTGCCAGCAGTTTATCAGGGACAGGGGTTTCACCCCTCCACTTT
-	TRBD1	TRBV4-1	TRBJ2-1	CASSQHGQGAGNEQFF	TGCGCCAGCAGCCAACATGGACAGGGGGCGGGGAATGAGCAGTTCTTC
once	TRBD1	TRBV13	TRBJ1-5	CASSPRQGTNSNQPQHF	TGTGCCAGCAGCCCAAGACAGGGGACAAATAGCAATCAGCCCCAGCATTTT
-	-	TRBV11-2	TRBJ2-1	CASSPGGNEQFF	TGTGCCAGCAGCCCAGGAGGGAATGAGCAGTTCTTC
few	-	TRBV7-8	TRBJ1-5	CASSLGAPNQPQHF	TGTGCCAGCAGCTTAGGGGCTCCGAATCAGCCCCAGCATTTT
-	-	TRBV28	TRBJ1-1	CASSFWGANTEAFF	TGTGCCAGCAGTTTTTGGGGGGCAAACACTGAAGCTTTCTTT
-	-	TRBV6-5	TRBJ2-7	CASSSGGLAAYEQYF	TGTGCCAGCAGTTCCGGGGGGCTCGCTGCCTACGAGCAGTACTTC
-	-	TRBV24-1	TRBJ2-5	CATSDRKETQYF	TGTGCCACCAGTGACAGAAAAGAGACCCAGTACTTC
-	TRBD2	TRBV19	TRBJ2-1	CASSIVRRSGAVKDNEQFF	TGTGCCAGTAGTATAGTTAGGAGAAGCGGGGCCGTAAAAGACAATGAGCAGTTCTTC
-	-	TRBV11-2	TRBJ2-7	CASSPGPPPYEQYF	TGTGCCAGCAGCCCGGGGCCTCCACCCTACGAGCAGTACTTC
-	-	TRBV7-9	TRBJ2-7	CASSSNPYEQYF	TGTGCCAGCAGCTCGAACCCGTACGAGCAGTACTTC
-	-	TRBV5-6	TRBJ2-5	CASSFRVGGRETQYF	TGTGCCAGCAGCTTCAGGGTTGGGGGACGGGAGACCCAGTACTTC
-	-	TRBV10-3	TRBJ1-4	CATRFDSNEKLFF	TGTGCCACCAGATTCGACAGTAATGAAAAACTGTTTTTT
-	-	TRBV29-1	TRBJ2-1	CSVGGGVESSYNEQFF	TGCAGCGTGGGTGGCGGGGTGGAAAGCTCCTACAATGAGCAGTTCTTC
-	-	TRBV12-3/TRBV12-4	TRBJ1-2	CASSINWNYGYTF	TGTGCCAGCAGTATAAACTGGAACTATGGCTACACCTTC
once	-	TRBV7-2	TRBJ1-2	CASSLGGRTPYGYTF	TGTGCCAGCAGCCTTGGGGGCAGGACCCCCTATGGCTACACCTTC
-	-	TRBV12-3/TRBV12-4	TRBJ2-7	CASSPTGYYEQYF	TGTGCCAGCAGTCCTACAGGGTACTACGAGCAGTACTTC